The clone carrying this T cell receptor beta chain came up once. Its matching antigen is unknown. Germline CDR1 SGHNT, CDR2 YYREEE (reference sequence). The CDR3 totals 17 residues. Trimming shortened V by 4 bases and J by 0 bases, and 17 bases separated the two germline ends. The record originates from a study of cytotoxic CD8 clonotypes in ibrutinib-treated CLL. Study details: Results showed about 24 partial and 2 complete responses; following median around 68 months, around 15 remained remitted, about twelve advanced.

Study-level results: Clonality increased at ibrutinib response, then returned toward baseline at progression. Contraction or stability on treatment was seen for public clonotypes, which were uncommon.

Sequencing used immunoSEQ multiplex PCR; TCRdb keeps in-frame clones, though not all of them. This sample has some 200,000 clones, with over 60% found just once. The sequence was obtained from a human donor with chronic lymphocytic leukemia. Material: PBMCs, obtained after 24 months of ibrutinib treatment. The V and J genes are TRBV5-4 and TRBJ1-3; D is perhaps TRBD1 (5 bases). The DNA of the CDR3 is TGTGCCAGCAGCCCGAACGAGGGGACTTTCTCTGGAAACACCATATATTTT. This sequence encodes CASSPNEGTFSGNTIYF.